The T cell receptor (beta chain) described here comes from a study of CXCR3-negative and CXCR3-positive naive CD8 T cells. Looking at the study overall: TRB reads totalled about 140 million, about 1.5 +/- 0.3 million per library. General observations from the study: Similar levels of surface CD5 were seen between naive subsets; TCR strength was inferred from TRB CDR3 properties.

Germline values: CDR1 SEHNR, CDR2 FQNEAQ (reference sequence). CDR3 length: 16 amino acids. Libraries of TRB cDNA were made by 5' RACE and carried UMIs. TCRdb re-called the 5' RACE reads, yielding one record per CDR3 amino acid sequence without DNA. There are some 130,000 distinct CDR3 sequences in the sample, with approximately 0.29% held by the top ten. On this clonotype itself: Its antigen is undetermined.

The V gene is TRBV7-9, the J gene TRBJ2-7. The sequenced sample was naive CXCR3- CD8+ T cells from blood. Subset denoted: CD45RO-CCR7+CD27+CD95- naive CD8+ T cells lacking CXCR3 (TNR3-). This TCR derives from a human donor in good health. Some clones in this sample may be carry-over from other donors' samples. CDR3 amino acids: CASSLNLGPNSYEQYF. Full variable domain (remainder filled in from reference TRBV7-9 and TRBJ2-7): DTGVSQNPRHKITKRGQNVTFRCDPISEHNRLYWYRQTLGQGPEFLTYFQNEAQLEKSRLLSDRFSAERPKGSFSTLEIQRTEQGDSAMYLCASSLNLGPNSYEQYFGPGTRLTVT.